The 18 T cell receptor beta chains below were found in one sample sequenced in a study of T cell repertoires in cytomegalovirus infection. TCRdb used MiXCR to reprocess the reads, holding one entry per CDR3 protein. The sample has some 160,000 distinct CDR3 sequences, more than 15% seen once. Material for sequencing was CD8+ T cells from PBMCs. These TCRs come from a human donor in good health (CMV status not recorded). Some clones in this sample may be carry-over from other donors' samples.

This rearrangement joins TRBV27 to TRBJ1-5, with D unclear. The CDR3 extends over 16 amino acids. V shed 4 bases and J shed 2 bases, with 15 bases lying between them. Germline lookup yields CDR1 MNHEY and CDR2 SMNVEV (reference sequence). The CDR3 bases are TGTGCCAGCAGTTCCCTGGAAGCAGCCGGCAATCAGCCCCAGCATTTT. It encodes CASSSLEAAGNQPQHF.

This clonotype was seen only a few times. The chain recombines TRBV27 with TRBJ2-7; no clear D gene. The V and J ends lost 5 bases and 0 bases respectively, with 14 bases between them. The CDR3 has 15 amino acids. The V gene's germline CDR1 is MNHEY and CDR2 SMNVEV (reference sequence). DNA of the CDR3: TGTGCCAGCAGTCTCATCCCGACACGCTCCTACGAGCAGTACTTC. Translation: CASSLIPTRSYEQYF.

This clonotype has at least ten counts. J is TRBJ1-5 and V is TRBV14; no firm D call. The CDR3 runs to 15 residues. V was cut by 2 bases and J by 0 bases, with 8 bases left in between. Germline loops: CDR1 SGHDN, CDR2 FVKESK. CDR3 loop: CASSQHDGSNQPQHF. In DNA form, the CDR3 reads TGTGCCAGCAGCCAACACGACGGTAGCAATCAGCCCCAGCATTTT.

This clonotype was counted between two and nine times. The chain joins TRBV5-6 to TRBJ2-4, with TRBD1 matching 9 bases. With V trimmed by 4 bases and J by 6 bases, 11 bases remained unmatched. The CDR3 is 16 amino acids. Germline V lookup: CDR1 SGHDT, CDR2 YYEEEE. In DNA form, the CDR3 reads TGTGCCAGCAGCGTAGTCCCGGGACAGGGAACAAACATTCAGTACTTC. Translating it yields CASSVVPGQGTNIQYF.

CDR3 amino acids: CASSSHPLRFGEDEQFF. The CDR3 DNA reads TGTGCCAGCAGTTCCCACCCGTTGAGATTCGGTGAGGATGAGCAGTTCTTC. This chain connects TRBV28 to TRBJ2-1; D is ambiguous. The CDR3 length is 17 residues. Germline lookup yields CDR1 MDHEN and CDR2 SYDVKM. Trimming pared 4 bases from V and 8 bases from J, leaving 24 bases between.

This clonotype was recorded a few times. V usage is TRBV9 and J usage is TRBJ2-1, with 9 bases identical to TRBD2. The CDR3 extends over 16 amino acids. In germline, CDR1 is SGDLS, CDR2 YYNGEE. V lost 0 bases, J lost 6 bases, and 7 bases stayed unmatched. In DNA form, the CDR3 reads TGTGCCAGCAGCGTAGCGGGCGGGGGGGCAGGCAATGAGCAGTTCTTC. Protein product: CASSVAGGGAGNEQFF.

This chain links TRBV7-2 with TRBJ1-5, with a possible D match to TRBD1 (5 bases). Germline V CDR1 and CDR2: SGHTA, FQGNSA. Trimming cost V 1 base and J 3 bases, with 10 bases left between them. The CDR3 totals 15 residues. The CDR3 nucleotides read TGTGCCAGCAGCTTAGGGGGACTATTCAATCAGCCCCAGCATTTT. Protein sequence: CASSLGGLFNQPQHF.

This clonotype occurred a few times. The V gene is TRBV19, the J gene TRBJ1-4; no definite D call. The CDR3 extends over 14 amino acids. With 3 bases removed from V and 8 bases from J, the gap between germline ends came to 13 bases. Germline lookup yields CDR1 LNHDA and CDR2 SQIVND (reference sequence). The CDR3 loop reads CASSISRDKEKLFF. The CDR3 nucleotides are TGTGCCAGTAGTATCTCGAGGGATAAGGAAAAACTGTTTTTT.

This chain links TRBV7-9 with TRBJ2-7; D unclear. Germline V gene sequence: CDR1 SEHNR, CDR2 FQNEAQ (reference sequence). The CDR3 runs 12 residues. Trimming cost V 5 bases and J 3 bases, with 8 bases left between them. The CDR3 region is CASSPLGYEQYF. The CDR3 DNA follows: TGTGCCAGCAGCCCCCTTGGCTACGAGCAGTACTTC.

This clonotype is a singleton in its sample. Mismatch with germline at one junction end may stem from a read error. The chain uses TRBV4-1 and TRBJ1-2, with D unresolved. In germline, CDR1 is MGHRA, CDR2 YSYEKL. This CDR3 has 16 amino acids. The CDR3 sequence is CASSQDAIESSYGCTF. DNA for the CDR3: TGCGCCAGCAGCCAAGATGCGATAGAATCTAGCTATGGCTGCACCTTC.

This clonotype has only a few counts. This chain links TRBV7-9 with TRBJ2-3; D gene unclear. V lost 3 bases and J 4 bases, leaving 11 bases between the germline ends. Germline-derived CDR1 and CDR2 are SEHNR and FQNEAQ (reference sequence). This CDR3 comprises 14 residues. This CDR3 reads CASSFAGDADTQYF. The CDR3 region has the DNA TGTGCCAGCAGCTTCGCCGGTGACGCAGATACGCAGTATTTT.

The genes are TRBV10-3 and TRBJ2-3; TRBD1 aligns across 10 bases. V lost 5 bases to trimming and J lost 3 bases; unmatched junction nucleotides: 5. Germline assignment: CDR1 ENHRY and CDR2 SYGVKD. This CDR3 spans 15 amino acids. CDR3 amino acids: CAISTRDRGTDTQYF. The CDR3 bases are TGTGCCATCAGTACCCGGGACAGGGGAACAGATACGCAGTATTTT.

This sequence joins TRBV28 and TRBJ2-3; 7 bases are a match to TRBD2. V dropped 3 bases and J dropped 4; count of bases not matched to a gene: 4. CDR1 is MDHEN, CDR2 SYDVKM, per germline. The CDR3 consists of 14 residues. CDR3 DNA: TGTGCCAGCAGTTTTGCGGGAGCATCAGATACGCAGTATTTT. Amino acids: CASSFAGASDTQYF.

This chain joins TRBV28 and TRBJ1-1; D gene uncertain. CDR3 length: 14 residues. V was trimmed by 3 bases and J by 6 bases, leaving 14 bases between them. The V gene's germline CDR1 is MDHEN and CDR2 SYDVKM. CDR3 loop: CASSFIGGFPEAFF. The CDR3 bases are TGTGCCAGCAGTTTTATCGGTGGGTTTCCTGAAGCTTTCTTT.

There are a few counts of this clonotype. The rearrangement uses TRBV11-2 and TRBJ2-4; tentatively, D is TRBD1 (5 bases). Germline lookup yields CDR1 SGHAT and CDR2 FQNNGV. This CDR3 has 15 amino acids. The V end lost 4 bases, the J end lost 4 bases, and 14 bases lay between the germline ends. The CDR3 region is CASSSEPHRKNIQYF. In DNA, the CDR3 is TGTGCCAGCAGCTCCGAGCCTCACAGGAAAAACATTCAGTACTTC.

This clonotype was observed a handful of times. CDR3 region: CASSPFQIEPDVHEQYF. The CDR3 nucleotides are TGTGCCAGCAGCCCCTTCCAGATAGAGCCCGACGTTCACGAGCAGTACTTC. The chain links TRBV7-2 to TRBJ2-7; the D is unclear. This CDR3 is built from 17 residues. CDR1 SGHTA and CDR2 FQGNSA come from the germline V gene. Deletions cut 5 bases from V and 5 bases from J, with 25 bases between. Supplemented by reference TRBV7-2 and TRBJ2-7, the full variable domain reads GAGVSQSPSNKVTEKGKDVELRCDPISGHTALYWYRQSLGQGLEFLIYFQGNSAPDKSGLPSDRFSAERTGGSVSTLTIQRTQQEDSAVYLCASSPFQIEPDVHEQYFGPGTRLTVT.

This clonotype was observed a handful of times. The rearrangement links TRBV7-8 to TRBJ1-5; D perhaps matches TRBD1 (5 bases). The CDR3 is 14 amino acids. The V end lost 5 bases, the J end lost 1 base, and 9 bases lay between the germline ends. From germline, CDR1 is SGHVS and CDR2 FQNEAQ. The CDR3 protein is CASSPRQSNQPQHF. The CDR3 DNA sequence: TGTGCCAGCAGCCCCCGACAGAGCAATCAGCCCCAGCATTTT.

This rearrangement joins TRBV7-2 to TRBJ1-1; 11 positions match TRBD1. Looked up from germline, CDR1 is SGHTA and CDR2 is FQGNSA. V dropped 3 bases and J dropped 3; count of bases not matched to a gene: 6. The CDR3 has 16 amino acids. The CDR3 DNA reads TGTGCCAGCAGCTTCCAACCGGGACAGGGGGACACTGAAGCTTTCTTT. Its translation is CASSFQPGQGDTEAFF.